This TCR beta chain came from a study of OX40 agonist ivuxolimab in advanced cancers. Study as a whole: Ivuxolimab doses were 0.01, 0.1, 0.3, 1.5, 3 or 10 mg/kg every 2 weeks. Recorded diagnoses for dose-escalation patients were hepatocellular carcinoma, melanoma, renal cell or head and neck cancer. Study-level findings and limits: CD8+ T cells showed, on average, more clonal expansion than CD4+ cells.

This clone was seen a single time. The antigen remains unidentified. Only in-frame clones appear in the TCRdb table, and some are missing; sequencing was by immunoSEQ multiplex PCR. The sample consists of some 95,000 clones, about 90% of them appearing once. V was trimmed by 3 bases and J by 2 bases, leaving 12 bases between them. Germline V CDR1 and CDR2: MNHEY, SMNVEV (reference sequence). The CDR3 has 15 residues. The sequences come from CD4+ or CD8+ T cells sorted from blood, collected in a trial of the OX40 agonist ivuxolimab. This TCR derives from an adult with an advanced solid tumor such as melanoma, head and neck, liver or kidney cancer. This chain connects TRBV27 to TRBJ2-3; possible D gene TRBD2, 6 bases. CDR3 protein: CASSFLGGNTDTQYF. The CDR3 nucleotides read TGTGCCAGCAGTTTTTTGGGGGGAAACACAGATACGCAGTATTTT.